The entry that follows covers one T cell receptor (beta chain) sequence. This record comes from a study of shared clonotypes between healthy human individuals. Every subset had its genomic DNA shared out evenly among several immunoSEQ plates. TCRdb's copy holds only in-frame clones and misses some; the assay was immunoSEQ multiplex PCR. The sample shows nearly 2 million clones, approximately 94% of them seen only once. Terminally differentiated effector memory CD45RA+ cells were excluded by CCR7 positive selection of CD45RO-negative cells. Sequenced material: naive CD8+ T cells sorted from blood. This receptor was taken from a man aged 18 to 35 in good health.

CDR3 sequence reads: CASTSTGDRVGYTF. The CDR3 nucleotides read TGTGCCAGCACCTCTACCGGGGACAGGGTTGGCTACACCTTC. The rearrangement links TRBV7-8 to TRBJ1-2; 9 bases agree with TRBD1. The V gene's germline CDR1 is SGHVS and CDR2 FQNEAQ. Trimming cost V 7 bases and J 7 bases; bases outside gene matches: 10. CDR3 length: 14 amino acids.